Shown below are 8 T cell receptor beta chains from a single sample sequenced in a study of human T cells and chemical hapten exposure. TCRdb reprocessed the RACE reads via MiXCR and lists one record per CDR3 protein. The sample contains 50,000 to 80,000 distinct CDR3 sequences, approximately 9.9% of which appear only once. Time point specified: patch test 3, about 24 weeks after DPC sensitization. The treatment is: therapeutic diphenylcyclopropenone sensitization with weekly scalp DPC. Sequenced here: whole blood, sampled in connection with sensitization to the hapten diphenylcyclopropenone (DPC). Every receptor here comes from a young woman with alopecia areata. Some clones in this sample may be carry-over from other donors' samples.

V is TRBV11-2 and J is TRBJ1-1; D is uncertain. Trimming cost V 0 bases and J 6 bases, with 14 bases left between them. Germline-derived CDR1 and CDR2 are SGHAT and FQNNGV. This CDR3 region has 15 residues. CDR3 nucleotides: TGTGCCAGCAGCTTAGAGCCAGGTGGAACCGCTGAAGCTTTCTTT. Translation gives CASSLEPGGTAEAFF.

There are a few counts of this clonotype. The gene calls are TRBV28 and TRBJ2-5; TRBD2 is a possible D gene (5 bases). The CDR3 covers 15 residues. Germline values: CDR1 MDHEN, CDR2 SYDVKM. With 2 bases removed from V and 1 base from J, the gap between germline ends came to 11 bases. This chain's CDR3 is CASSLKTTTQETQYF. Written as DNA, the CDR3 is TGTGCCAGCAGTTTAAAGACTACCACCCAAGAGACCCAGTACTTC.

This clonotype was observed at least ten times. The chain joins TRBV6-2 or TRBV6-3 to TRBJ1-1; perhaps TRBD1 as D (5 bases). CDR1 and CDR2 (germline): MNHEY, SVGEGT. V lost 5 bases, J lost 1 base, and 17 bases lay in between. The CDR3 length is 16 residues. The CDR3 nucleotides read TGTGCCAGCAGTAACTACCTCCTGGGGCCGAACACTGAAGCTTTCTTT. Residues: CASSNYLLGPNTEAFF.

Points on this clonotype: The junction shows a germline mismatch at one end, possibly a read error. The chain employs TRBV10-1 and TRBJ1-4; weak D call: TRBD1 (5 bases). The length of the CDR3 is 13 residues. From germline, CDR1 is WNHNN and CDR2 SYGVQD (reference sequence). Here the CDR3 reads CATSQGPNEILFF. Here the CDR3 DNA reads TGCGCCACATCGCAGGGTCCCAATGAAATACTGTTTTTT.

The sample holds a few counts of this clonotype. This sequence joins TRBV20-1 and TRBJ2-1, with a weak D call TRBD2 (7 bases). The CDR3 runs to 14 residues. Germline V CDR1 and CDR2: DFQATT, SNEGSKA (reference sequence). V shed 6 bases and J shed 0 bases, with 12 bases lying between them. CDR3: CSAKGGDSYNEQFF. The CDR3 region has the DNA TGCAGTGCCAAGGGGGGGGACTCCTACAATGAGCAGTTCTTC.

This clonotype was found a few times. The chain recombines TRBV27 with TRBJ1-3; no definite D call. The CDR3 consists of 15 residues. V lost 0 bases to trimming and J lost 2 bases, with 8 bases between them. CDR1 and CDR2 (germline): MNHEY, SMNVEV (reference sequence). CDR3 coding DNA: TGTGCCAGCAGTTTATCCTGGGGTACTGGAAACACCATATATTTT. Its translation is CASSLSWGTGNTIYF.

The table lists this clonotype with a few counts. This CDR3 is CASSSGLGQETQYF. CDR3 nucleotide sequence: TGTGCCAGCAGCTCCGGACTGGGCCAAGAGACCCAGTACTTC. This chain uses TRBV5-6 with TRBJ2-5; tentatively, D is TRBD2 (5 bases). There are 14 residues in the CDR3. Trimming removed 3 bases at V and 1 base at J, with 10 bases between. CDR1 is SGHDT, CDR2 YYEEEE, per germline.

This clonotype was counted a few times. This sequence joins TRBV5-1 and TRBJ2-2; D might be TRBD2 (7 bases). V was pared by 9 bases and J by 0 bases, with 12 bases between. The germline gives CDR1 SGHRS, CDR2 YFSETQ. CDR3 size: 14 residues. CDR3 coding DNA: TGCGCCACCAGAGGGGGGGCGAACACCGGGGAGCTGTTTTTT. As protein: CATRGGANTGELFF.